These T cell receptor beta chains were read from a single sample in a study of cytomegalovirus exposure and HLA in healthy donors. Repertoires were generated with immunoSEQ multiplex PCR, while TCRdb's copy carries only in-frame clones and drops some. Here the sample spans over 150,000 clones, over 75% being singletons. Sequenced sample: PBMCs. The receptor set was obtained from a woman aged 50 to 65 in good health and CMV-seropositive. The CDR3 runs from the conserved cysteine through the conserved F or W. The D gene is left open where the match is weak. Clone size appears in some rows only: once, few, many, or a class for an expanded clone.

J gene,V gene,D gene,clone size,CDR3 protein,CDR3 DNA
TRBJ1-5,TRBV27,NA,NA,CASSFLGEFQPQHF,TGTGCCAGCAGTTTTTTAGGGGAATTTCAGCCCCAGCATTTT
TRBJ2-7,TRBV6-6,NA,NA,CASSYSFRGGSHEQYF,TGTGCCAGCAGTTACTCATTCAGGGGTGGTAGCCACGAGCAGTACTTC
TRBJ2-5,TRBV28,NA,few,CATLGAVQETQYF,TGTGCCACCCTAGGGGCGGTGCAAGAGACCCAGTACTTC
TRBJ2-7,TRBV4-3,TRBD1,NA,CASSQAGTGYHEQYF,TGCGCCAGCAGCCAAGCCGGGACAGGGTACCACGAGCAGTACTTC
TRBJ2-3,TRBV5-4,TRBD2,NA,CASSLYVAGGTDTQYF,TGTGCCAGCAGCCTATACGTAGCGGGAGGGACAGATACGCAGTATTTT
TRBJ1-2,TRBV7-9,NA,NA,CSSSLALPGGGYTF,TGTTCCAGCAGCTTAGCGCTGCCCGGCGGTGGCTACACCTTC
TRBJ2-2,TRBV29-1,NA,NA,CSAHPGQKNTGELFF,TGCAGCGCCCACCCTGGGCAGAAGAACACCGGGGAGCTGTTTTTT
TRBJ2-5,TRBV7-7,TRBD2,few,CASSTIAGAKETQYF,TGTGCTAGCAGCACCATAGCGGGGGCAAAAGAGACCCAGTACTTC
TRBJ2-7,TRBV11-2,NA,NA,CASSFGPSMEQYF,TGTGCCAGCAGCTTTGGCCCCTCGATGGAGCAGTACTTC
TRBJ2-3,TRBV5-6,TRBD2,few,CASSLRSGAVTDTQYF,TGTGCCAGCAGCCTAAGAAGCGGGGCGGTCACAGATACGCAGTATTTT
TRBJ2-3,TRBV28,NA,NA,CASSFEGGPYLGDTQYF,TGTGCCAGCAGTTTTGAGGGGGGGCCATATCTCGGAGATACGCAGTATTTT
TRBJ1-5,TRBV19,NA,NA,CASSMAGQSNQPQHF,TGTGCCAGTAGTATGGCCGGACAGAGTAATCAGCCCCAGCATTTT
TRBJ1-1,TRBV5-1,NA,few,CASSLARGMNTEAFF,TGCGCCAGCAGCTTGGCTAGAGGGATGAACACTGAAGCTTTCTTT